Below are 12 T cell receptor beta chains sequenced from a single sample in a study of blood T cell repertoires in COVID-19. Clones were read by immunoSEQ multiplex PCR, and TCRdb kept only the in-frame ones, dropping some. Of about 140,000 clones listed, approximately 84% are singletons. Input material: peripheral blood. The receptors were sampled from a human donor in a cohort sampled during active COVID-19.

This sequence joins TRBV18 and TRBJ2-6, with D unresolved. This CDR3 is 16 amino acids long. V lost 3 bases and J 0 bases, leaving 9 bases between the germline ends. From germline, CDR1 is KGHSH and CDR2 LQKENI. The CDR3 loop reads CASSPSVTSGANVLTF. The CDR3 nucleotides are TGTGCCAGCTCACCTAGTGTCACCTCTGGGGCCAACGTCCTGACTTTC.

This rearrangement joins TRBV6-5 to TRBJ1-4; perhaps TRBD1 as D (6 bases). The CDR3 consists of 12 residues. The germline V and J ends were trimmed by 6 bases and 10 bases, with 12 bases remaining between them. Per germline, CDR1 MNHEY and CDR2 SVGAGI. CDR3: CASRGDIIKLFF. The CDR3 nucleotides are TGTGCCAGCAGGGGGGACATTATAAAACTGTTTTTT.

V and J are TRBV2 and TRBJ1-4, with 7 bases aligning to TRBD1. J lost 7 bases, V lost 6 bases, and 17 bases had no gene match. The length of the CDR3 is 17 residues. CDR1 is SNHLY and CDR2 is FYNNEI in the germline V gene. In DNA form, the CDR3 reads TGTGCCAGCAGACAGGGGAATACCAGGATTCTTGGTGAAAAACTGTTTTTT. Its protein product is CASRQGNTRILGEKLFF.

The chain carries TRBV4-1 and TRBJ1-4, with D perhaps matching TRBD1 (5 bases). Trimming shortened V by 0 bases and J by 0 bases, and 5 bases separated the two germline ends. This CDR3 is built from 15 residues. Germline V gene lookup returns CDR1 MGHRA and CDR2 YSYEKL. The CDR3 DNA follows: TGCGCCAGCAGCCAAGAGACAGCAACTAATGAAAAACTGTTTTTT. Its protein product is CASSQETATNEKLFF.

V gene TRBV28 combines with J gene TRBJ1-2; D possibly corresponds to TRBD1 (5 bases). This CDR3 contains 13 residues. The V gene's germline CDR1 is MDHEN and CDR2 SYDVKM. V was shortened by 2 bases and J by 4 bases, with 8 bases between the two germline ends. The CDR3 here is CASSLRQSYGYTF. The CDR3 nucleotides are TGTGCCAGCAGTTTACGACAGAGCTATGGCTACACCTTC.

CDR3 nucleotides: TGTGCCAGCAGCGACACCCCCGGGACAGGGGTTTATGAGCAGTTCTTC. This gives the protein CASSDTPGTGVYEQFF. The genes are TRBV3-1 (or the pseudogene TRBV3-2) and TRBJ2-1, with TRBD1 matching 10 bases. CDR3 length equals 16 residues. Germline V CDR1 and CDR2: LGHDT, YNNKEL (reference sequence). J was trimmed by 8 bases and V by 5 bases; bases with no gene match: 12.

This clone was recorded a few times. The chain recombines TRBV19 with TRBJ2-3; D gene uncertain. The CDR3 runs to 12 residues. V was shortened by 3 bases and J by 5 bases, with 6 bases between the two germline ends. Germline V CDR1 and CDR2: LNHDA, SQIVND (reference sequence). The DNA of the CDR3 is TGTGCCAGTAGTATTTCTATAGATACGCAGTATTTT. Translated: CASSISIDTQYF.

This clone was found a few times. The V call is TRBV4-1, the J call TRBJ1-6, with D possibly matching TRBD1 (6 bases). CDR3 length: 15 amino acids. Germline V CDR1 and CDR2: MGHRA, YSYEKL. Trimming left V 2 bases short and J 6 bases short, with 11 bases between. In nucleotides, the CDR3 is TGCGCCAGCAGCCAACCAACAGGGAGTAATTCACCCCTCCACTTT. Translation: CASSQPTGSNSPLHF.

This chain links TRBV12-3 or TRBV12-4 with TRBJ2-1; no clear D gene. The V gene lost 6 bases and the J gene lost 12 bases, with 15 bases spanning the gap. CDR3 size: 12 residues. The CDR3 reads CASSPALVRQFF. The CDR3 coding sequence is TGTGCCAGCAGCCCAGCGCTGGTAAGGCAGTTCTTC.

In this sample, this clone turned up once. V gene TRBV21-1 combines with J gene TRBJ2-7; the listed D gene, TRBD1, was not tested against the DNA. TRBV21-1 counts as a pseudogene. The CDR3 spans 15 residues. Here the CDR3 reads CASSKARQGTYEQYF. In nucleotides, the CDR3 is TGTGCCAGCAGCAAAGCTCGCCAGGGGACCTACGAGCAGTACTTC.

The chain combines TRBV19 with TRBJ2-7; tentatively, D is TRBD2 (5 bases). Trimming left V 0 bases short and J 3 bases short, with 6 bases between. The CDR3 is made up of 13 amino acids. From germline, CDR1 is LNHDA and CDR2 SQIVND (reference sequence). The CDR3 DNA sequence: TGTGCCAGTAGTATAGACGAGGGCTACGAGCAGTACTTC. Protein sequence: CASSIDEGYEQYF. The complete variable domain, with remaining parts taken from reference TRBV19 and TRBJ2-7, reads DGGITQSPKYLFRKEGQNVTLSCEQNLNHDAMYWYRQDPGQGLRLIYYSQIVNDFQKGDIAEGYSVSREKKESFPLTVTSAQKNPTAFYLCASSIDEGYEQYFGPGTRLTVT.

This clone was counted only a few times. This sequence joins TRBV13 and TRBJ1-1; TRBD1 matches 8 bases. Trimming removed 4 bases from V and 5 bases from J; junction bases left unmatched: 6. The CDR3 runs 14 residues. Germline V gives CDR1 PRHDT, CDR2 FYEKMQ (reference sequence). Written as DNA, the CDR3 is TGTGCCAGCAGCTACCTCAACAGGGGGACTGAAGCTTTCTTT. Translation: CASSYLNRGTEAFF.